The source of this T cell receptor beta chain is a study of T-cell memory formation after mild COVID-19. Study-level findings and limits: CM and EM subsets held most contracting CD4+ clones; EMRA held CD8+ ones. Clones that contracted from day 15 to 85 had balanced CD4/CD8; later expanders were CD4+ biased.

TCR alpha and TCR beta cDNA libraries carrying sample barcodes and UMIs came from 5'RACE with constant-segment primers. MiXCR, run by TCRdb on the 5' RACE reads, gives a single entry per CDR3 protein. The sample contains over 450,000 distinct CDR3 sequences, about a fifth of which appear only once. The germline gives CDR1 SGHRS, CDR2 YFSETQ. The V gene end was trimmed by 3 bases and the J gene end by 11 bases; junction bases not matched to a gene: 7. The CDR3 totals 13 residues. Regarding this clonotype: No antigen is known for it.

This chain joins TRBV5-1 and TRBJ1-4; 7 bases are shared with TRBD1. This clonotype was obtained from an adult woman who had mild COVID-19 (a few samples of this study predate the infection). Cell type and time point are not known. The specimen was PBMCs or a T cell subset sorted from them (not recorded which). In nucleotides, the CDR3 is TGCGCCAGCAGCTCAACGCCGGGACAGAAACTGTTTTTT. Amino acid sequence: CASSSTPGQKLFF.